The entry that follows covers one TCR beta chain sequence. V was cut by 1 base and J by 0 bases, with 10 bases left in between. Germline values: CDR1 SGHRS, CDR2 YFSETQ. This CDR3 is built from 15 residues. Patients of the Seattle cohort, enrolled during active infection, were followed longitudinally. This sample stems from a study of blood T cell repertoires in COVID-19. Background on the study: Sources were T cells, B-cell-depleted T cells, or PBMCs; the material itself was cDNA or gDNA.

The repertoire was sequenced with immunoSEQ multiplex PCR; TCRdb's copy has only in-frame clones and lacks some. Here the sample spans roughly 500,000 clones, roughly nine tenths being singletons. This receptor was taken from a man between 18 and 35 years old with COVID-19, enrolled during active disease. The V and J genes are TRBV5-1 and TRBJ1-1; unclear D gene. The source material was peripheral blood. The CDR3 DNA reads TGCGCCAGCAGCTTGACCTTGGGCATGAACACTGAAGCTTTCTTT. This encodes CASSLTLGMNTEAFF.